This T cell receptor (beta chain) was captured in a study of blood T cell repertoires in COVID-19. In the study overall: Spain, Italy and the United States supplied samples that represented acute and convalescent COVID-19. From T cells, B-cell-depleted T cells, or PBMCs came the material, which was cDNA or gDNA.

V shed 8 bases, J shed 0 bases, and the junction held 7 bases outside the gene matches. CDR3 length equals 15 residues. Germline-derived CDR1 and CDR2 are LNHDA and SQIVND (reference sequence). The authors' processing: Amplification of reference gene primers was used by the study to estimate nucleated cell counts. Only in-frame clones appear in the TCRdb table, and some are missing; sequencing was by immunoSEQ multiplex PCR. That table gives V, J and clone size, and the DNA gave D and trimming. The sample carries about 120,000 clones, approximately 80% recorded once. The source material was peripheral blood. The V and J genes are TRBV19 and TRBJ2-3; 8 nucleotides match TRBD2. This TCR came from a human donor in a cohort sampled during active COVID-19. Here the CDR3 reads CASSQRGPSTDTQYF. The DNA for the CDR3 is TGTGCCAGTTCCCAGCGGGGGCCAAGCACAGATACGCAGTATTTT.